These T cell receptor beta chains were read from a single sample in a study of blood T cell repertoires in COVID-19. Only in-frame clones appear in the TCRdb table, and some are missing; sequencing was by immunoSEQ multiplex PCR. Of around 60,000 clones listed, 75% to 85% are singletons. What was sequenced was peripheral blood. Receptors originate from a human donor in a cohort sampled during active COVID-19. CDR3s include the opening cysteine and the closing phenylalanine or tryptophan. The order of the fields is J gene, D gene, V gene, clone size, CDR3 protein, CDR3 DNA. D genes are given only for firm matches. Rows give clone size only sometimes, using once, few, many, or a class for an expanded clone.

TRBJ2-7 - TRBV27 - CASSSKAGFGYEQYF TGTGCCAGCAGTTCCAAGGCGGGGTTTGGTTACGAGCAGTACTTC
TRBJ2-7 - TRBV2 - CASSPRRETYEQYF TGTGCCAGCAGCCCTCGGCGGGAAACCTACGAGCAGTACTTC
TRBJ1-2 TRBD1 TRBV5-1 - CASSLYRGLDGYTF TGCGCCAGCAGCTTGTACAGGGGGCTTGATGGCTACACCTTC
TRBJ1-3 TRBD1 TRBV30 - CAWSVAGGRGNTIYF TGTGCCTGGAGTGTGGCAGGGGGTAGAGGAAACACCATATATTTT
TRBJ1-6 - TRBV7-3 few CASSRRADSSSPLHF TGTGCCAGCAGCCGCCGGGCGGACTCGTCTTCACCCCTCCACTTT
TRBJ2-5 TRBD2 TRBV5-6 - CASSHGLAGVRETQYF TGTGCCAGCAGCCACGGACTAGCGGGAGTTAGGGAGACCCAGTACTTC
TRBJ2-3 TRBD2 TRBV5-4 - CASSLALTSGDTDTQYF TGTGCCAGCAGCCTCGCACTGACTAGCGGGGACACAGATACGCAGTATTTT
TRBJ1-4 - TRBV7-2 - CASSLTPGNEKLFF TGTGCCAGCAGTCTCACCCCAGGGAATGAAAAACTGTTTTTT
TRBJ2-5 TRBD1 TRBV2 - CASSPDRGAETQYF TGTGCCAGCAGCCCGGACAGGGGAGCAGAGACCCAGTACTTC
TRBJ2-2 - TRBV27 once CASHPDMGGAGELFF TGTGCCAGCCACCCGGACATGGGGGGAGCCGGGGAGCTGTTTTTT
TRBJ1-2 - TRBV30 - CASSLGAANYGYTF TGTGCCTCGAGCTTGGGGGCAGCTAACTATGGCTACACCTTC
TRBJ2-7 TRBD2 TRBV6-5 once CASTQLVAGGWEQYF TGTGCCAGCACCCAATTAGTAGCGGGAGGGTGGGAGCAGTACTTC
TRBJ2-1 TRBD1 TRBV3-1/TRBV3-2 - CASSPDRGEQFF TGTGCCAGCAGCCCGGACAGGGGGGAGCAGTTCTTC
TRBJ1-4 - TRBV5-1 few CASSLIQGEKLFF TGCGCCAGCAGCTTAATCCAGGGGGAAAAACTGTTTTTT
TRBJ1-5 - TRBV7-2 once CASSLMSEPQHF TGTGCCAGCAGCTTAATGAGCGAGCCCCAGCATTTT
TRBJ1-2 TRBD1 TRBV4-3 - CASSQGPGQGGGYTF TGCGCCAGCAGCCAAGGGCCAGGACAGGGAGGGGGCTACACCTTC